This paragraph reports one TCR beta chain. What it binds is unknown. Clones were read by immunoSEQ multiplex PCR, and TCRdb kept only the in-frame ones, dropping some. The profile shows tens of thousands of clones, 65% to 90% of them singletons. The V end lost 0 bases, the J end lost 3 bases, and 15 bases lay between the germline ends. This CDR3 spans 16 amino acids. Germline V gives CDR1 MNHEY, CDR2 SVGAGI. The source of the sample is a study of OX40 agonist ivuxolimab in advanced cancers. At the level of the study: Mean age 60 years, range roughly 23 to 79; around 80% male. Allowance was made for prior anti-PD-1, anti-PD-L1 or anti-CTLA-4 therapy, and about 44% had some.

Points from the study as a whole: Low levels of normalized T-cell clonal expansion also appeared in some nonresponders. Partial responders receiving 0.1-3.0 mg/kg showed among the lowest clonal expansion.

The chain links TRBV6-5 to TRBJ2-7, with a tentative D call TRBD1 (6 bases). The TCR comes from an adult with an advanced solid tumor such as melanoma, head and neck, liver or kidney cancer. Sequencing used CD4+ or CD8+ T cells sorted from blood, obtained in a trial of the OX40 agonist ivuxolimab. CDR3 nucleotide sequence: TGTGCCAGCAGTTACTCGACGGACAGTTCCCGCTACGAGCAGTACTTC. Translating it yields CASSYSTDSSRYEQYF.